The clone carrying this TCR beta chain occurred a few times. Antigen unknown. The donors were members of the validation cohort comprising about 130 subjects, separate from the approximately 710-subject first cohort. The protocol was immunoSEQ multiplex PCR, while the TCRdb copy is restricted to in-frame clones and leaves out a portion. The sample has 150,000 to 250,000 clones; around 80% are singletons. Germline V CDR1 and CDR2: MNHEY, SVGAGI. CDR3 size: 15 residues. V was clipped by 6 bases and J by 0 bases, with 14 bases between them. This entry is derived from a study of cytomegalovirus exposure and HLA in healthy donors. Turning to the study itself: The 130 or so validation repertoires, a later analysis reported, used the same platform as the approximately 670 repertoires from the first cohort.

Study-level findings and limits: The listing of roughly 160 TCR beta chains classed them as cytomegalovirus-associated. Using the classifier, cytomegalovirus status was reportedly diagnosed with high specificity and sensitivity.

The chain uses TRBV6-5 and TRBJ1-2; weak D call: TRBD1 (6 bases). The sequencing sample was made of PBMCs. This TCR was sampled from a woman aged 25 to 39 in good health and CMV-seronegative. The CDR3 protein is CASRKTGKANYGYTF. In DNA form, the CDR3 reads TGTGCCAGCAGAAAAACAGGGAAAGCTAACTATGGCTACACCTTC.